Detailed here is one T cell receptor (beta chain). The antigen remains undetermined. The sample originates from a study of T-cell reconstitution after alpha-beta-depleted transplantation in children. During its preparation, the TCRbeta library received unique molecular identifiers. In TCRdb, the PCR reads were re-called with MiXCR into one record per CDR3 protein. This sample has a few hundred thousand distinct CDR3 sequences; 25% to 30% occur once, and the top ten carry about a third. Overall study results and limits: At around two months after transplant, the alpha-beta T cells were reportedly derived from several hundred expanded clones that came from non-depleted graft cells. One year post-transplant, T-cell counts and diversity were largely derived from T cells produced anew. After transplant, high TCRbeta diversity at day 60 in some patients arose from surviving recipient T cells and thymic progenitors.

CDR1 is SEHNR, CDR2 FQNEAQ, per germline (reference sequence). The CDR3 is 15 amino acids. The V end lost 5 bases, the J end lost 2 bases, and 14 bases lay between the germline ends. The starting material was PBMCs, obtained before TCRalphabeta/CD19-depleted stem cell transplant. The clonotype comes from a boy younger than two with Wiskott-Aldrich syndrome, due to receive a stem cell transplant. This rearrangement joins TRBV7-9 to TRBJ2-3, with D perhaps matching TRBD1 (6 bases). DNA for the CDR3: TGTGCCAGCAGCGGGGGCCAACCCATCACAGATACGCAGTATTTT. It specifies CASSGGQPITDTQYF.